What follows are 15 T cell receptor beta chains derived from one specimen sequenced in a study of blood T cell repertoires in COVID-19. The method was immunoSEQ multiplex PCR; TCRdb's version includes in-frame clones alone and lacks a portion of them. The table lists roughly 13,000 clones, 80% to 90% of them singletons. Sample: peripheral blood. The origin of the receptors is a human donor in a cohort sampled during active COVID-19.

The V call is TRBV7-2, the J call TRBJ2-1; 8 bases line up with TRBD1. The germline gives CDR1 SGHTA, CDR2 FQGNSA. V lost 5 bases, J lost 13 bases, and 7 bases stayed unmatched. CDR3 length: 12 residues. The CDR3 is CASSHMTGVQFF. CDR3 sequence (DNA): TGTGCCAGCAGCCACATGACAGGGGTTCAGTTCTTC.

This chain links TRBV19 with TRBJ1-6; no reliable D call. V was shortened by 7 bases and J by 0 bases, with 10 bases between the two germline ends. The germline V gene encodes CDR1 LNHDA and CDR2 SQIVND (reference sequence). The CDR3 consists of 15 residues. The CDR3 protein is CASTEGFSYNSPLHF. In DNA, the CDR3 is TGTGCCAGTACTGAGGGTTTCTCCTATAATTCACCCCTCCACTTT.

V usage is TRBV10-3 and J usage is TRBJ2-3; TRBD2 matches at 12 bases. Germline CDR1 is ENHRY and CDR2 is SYGVKD. V dropped 7 bases and J dropped 2; count of bases not matched to a gene: 7. This CDR3 comprises 16 residues. The CDR3 region has the DNA TGTGCCATCACCCGGACTAGCGGGACCCACACAGATACGCAGTATTTT. Translating it yields CAITRTSGTHTDTQYF.

This CDR3 is CASSIRDRFNQPQHF. The CDR3 DNA reads TGTGCCAGCAGTATCCGGGACAGGTTCAATCAGCCCCAGCATTTT. The rearrangement uses TRBV6-5 and TRBJ1-5; 8 positions match TRBD1. J was trimmed by 3 bases and V by 5 bases; bases with no gene match: 6. This CDR3 comprises 15 residues. Germline assignment: CDR1 MNHEY and CDR2 SVGAGI.

This sequence joins TRBV24-1 and TRBJ2-2; D may be TRBD2 (5 bases). This CDR3 has 15 residues. CDR1 is KGHDR, CDR2 SFDVKD, per germline. The V gene lost 6 bases and the J gene lost 1 base, with 11 bases spanning the gap. CDR3 nucleotide sequence: TGTGCCACCAGTTCCCAGCGGAGGAACACCGGGGAGCTGTTTTTT. Protein sequence: CATSSQRRNTGELFF.

Comment on this clone: One junction end disagrees with the germline gene, perhaps due to a read error. V usage is TRBV28 and J usage is TRBJ2-7; D is unclear. Germline lookup yields CDR1 MDHEN and CDR2 SYDVKM. The CDR3 is made up of 11 amino acids. The CDR3 DNA is TGTGCCAGCAGTTTATCCTCCGAGCAGTACTTC. Amino acids: CASSLSSEQYF.

The chain recombines TRBV5-4 with TRBJ2-3; 9 bases are shared with TRBD2. The CDR3 contains 15 residues. The germline gives CDR1 SGHNT, CDR2 YYREEE (reference sequence). Losses at the gene ends were 5 bases for V and 2 bases for J; bases not matched to a gene: 6. The CDR3 DNA is TGTGCCAGCAGTCGCGGGGGGGCCGTCACAGATACGCAGTATTTT. It codes for CASSRGGAVTDTQYF.

The gene calls are TRBV2 and TRBJ2-5; 7 bases line up with TRBD2. V dropped 7 bases and J dropped 2; count of bases not matched to a gene: 13. This CDR3 comprises 16 residues. Per germline, CDR1 SNHLY and CDR2 FYNNEI. In nucleotides, the CDR3 is TGTGCCAGCAATCCCTGGGCGGGGGTTGGGCAAGAGACCCAGTACTTC. Translation: CASNPWAGVGQETQYF.

CDR3 sequence (DNA): TGTGCCATCAGTGAGTCCGGTTCGCGCAATCAGCCCCAGCATTTT. Its translation: CAISESGSRNQPQHF. The chain joins TRBV10-3 to TRBJ1-5; no definite D call. The CDR3 extends over 15 amino acids. Germline assignment: CDR1 ENHRY and CDR2 SYGVKD. V dropped 0 bases and J dropped 2 bases, with 8 bases sitting between them.

The chain combines TRBV7-8 with TRBJ2-7; unclear D gene. V was pared by 2 bases and J by 2 bases, with 10 bases between. This CDR3 region has 14 residues. CDR1 and CDR2 from the germline V gene are SGHVS and FQNEAQ. The CDR3 DNA is TGTGCCAGCAGCTTAATTGGCGGTACCTACGAGCAGTACTTC. Translating gives CASSLIGGTYEQYF.

This clone was counted between two and nine times. This chain links TRBV7-2 with TRBJ1-5; possibly TRBD1 for D (5 bases). The germline gives CDR1 SGHTA, CDR2 FQGNSA. Trimming removed 0 bases from V and 0 bases from J, with 15 bases in between. The CDR3 runs to 18 residues. DNA of the CDR3: TGTGCCAGCAGCTTAGCTGCGGGGACCAAGCATAGCAATCAGCCCCAGCATTTT. Encoded protein: CASSLAAGTKHSNQPQHF.

This clone was counted once. V and J are TRBV24-1 and TRBJ1-2, with TRBD1 identical over 9 bases. The germline V gene has CDR1 KGHDR and CDR2 SFDVKD. This CDR3 contains 14 residues. V lost 4 bases to trimming and J lost 10 bases; unmatched junction nucleotides: 9. This chain's CDR3 is CATSDPGTGFDYTF. DNA for the CDR3: TGTGCCACCAGTGACCCCGGGACAGGGTTCGACTACACCTTC.

This clone has a single count. The gene calls are TRBV29-1 and TRBJ2-7; 8 bases match TRBD1. Germline CDR1 SQVTM, CDR2 ANQGSEA. This CDR3 is 14 amino acids long. V was clipped by 4 bases and J by 1 base; unmatched bases: 6. CDR3 in amino acids: CSVVGQANSYEQYF. In DNA, the CDR3 is TGCAGCGTTGTGGGACAGGCCAATTCCTACGAGCAGTACTTC.

CDR3 nucleotide sequence: TGTGCCAGCAGTGGGCCTCCCACAGGACAAGAGACCCAGTACTTC. Its translation: CASSGPPTGQETQYF. J is TRBJ2-5 and V is TRBV2; tentatively, D is TRBD1 (5 bases). This CDR3 spans 15 amino acids. The ends were cut back, 4 bases at V and 2 bases at J, with 14 bases in the middle. Germline V gene sequence: CDR1 SNHLY, CDR2 FYNNEI.

The V and J genes are TRBV5-6 and TRBJ2-6; D uncertain. The CDR3 consists of 15 residues. Germline V CDR1 and CDR2: SGHDT, YYEEEE. V lost 4 bases, J lost 0 bases, and 8 bases lay in between. The CDR3 region has the DNA TGTGCCAGCAGCCCTCCCGGCTCTGGGGCCAACGTCCTGACTTTC. It translates to CASSPPGSGANVLTF.